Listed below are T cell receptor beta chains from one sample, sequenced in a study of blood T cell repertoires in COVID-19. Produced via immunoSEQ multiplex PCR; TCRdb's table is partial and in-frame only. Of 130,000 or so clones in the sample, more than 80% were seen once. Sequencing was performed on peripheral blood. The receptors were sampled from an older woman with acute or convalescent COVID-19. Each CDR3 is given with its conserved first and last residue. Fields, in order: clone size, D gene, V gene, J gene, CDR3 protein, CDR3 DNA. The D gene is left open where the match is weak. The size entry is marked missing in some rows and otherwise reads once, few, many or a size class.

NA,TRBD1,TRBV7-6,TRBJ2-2,CASSLRQGAGTGELFF,TGTGCCAGCAGCTTAAGGCAGGGGGCTGGCACCGGGGAGCTGTTTTTT
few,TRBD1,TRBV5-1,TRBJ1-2,CASRDRGGYTF,TGCGCCAGCAGGGACAGGGGTGGCTACACCTTC
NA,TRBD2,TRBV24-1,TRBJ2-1,CATSDLPSGGYNEQFF,TGTGCCACCAGTGATTTGCCTAGCGGGGGGTACAATGAGCAGTTCTTC
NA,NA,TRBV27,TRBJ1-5,CASGTFFNQPQHF,TGTGCCAGCGGGACATTCTTCAATCAGCCCCAGCATTTT
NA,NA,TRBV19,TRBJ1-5,CASRPDRRNQPQHF,TGTGCCAGTAGACCGGACAGACGCAATCAGCCCCAGCATTTT
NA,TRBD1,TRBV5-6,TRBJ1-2,CASSFRDRVAQSGYTF,TGTGCCAGCAGCTTCCGGGACAGGGTGGCTCAGAGTGGCTACACCTTC
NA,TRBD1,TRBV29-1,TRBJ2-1,CSVEQGTGSYNEQFF,TGCAGCGTTGAGCAAGGGACAGGCTCCTACAATGAGCAGTTCTTC
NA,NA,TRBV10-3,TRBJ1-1,CASRPGVLKEAEAFF,TGTGCCTCGCGACCCGGGGTTCTCAAGGAGGCTGAAGCTTTCTTT
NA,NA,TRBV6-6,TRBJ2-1,CASSPTYNEQFF,TGTGCCAGCAGCCCTACCTACAATGAGCAGTTCTTC
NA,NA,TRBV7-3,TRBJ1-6,CASSVSRGSPLHF,TGTGCCAGCAGCGTATCTAGGGGGTCACCCCTCCACTTT
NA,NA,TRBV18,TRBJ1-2,CASSPPAQNYGYTF,TGTGCCAGCTCACCACCCGCACAGAACTATGGCTACACCTTC
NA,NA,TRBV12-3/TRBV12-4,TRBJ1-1,CASSQGGISEAFF,TGTGCCAGCAGTCAGGGCGGAATCTCTGAAGCTTTCTTT
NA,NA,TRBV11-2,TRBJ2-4,CASSLSLGGGENIQYF,TGTGCCAGCAGCTTATCTCTAGGGGGCGGGGAAAACATTCAGTACTTC
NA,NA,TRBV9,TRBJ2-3,CASTGGGASTDTQYF,TGTGCCAGCACCGGAGGGGGGGCGAGCACAGATACGCAGTATTTT
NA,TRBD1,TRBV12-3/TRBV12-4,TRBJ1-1,CASSNPGGEAFF,TGTGCCAGCAGTAATCCAGGGGGTGAAGCTTTCTTT
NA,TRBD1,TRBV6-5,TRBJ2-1,CASSSIQGAGYNEQFF,TGTGCCAGCAGTTCCATACAGGGGGCGGGATACAATGAGCAGTTCTTC
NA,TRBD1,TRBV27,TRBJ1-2,CASSPPGPTGQGARGYTF,TGTGCCAGCAGCCCACCTGGACCCACGGGACAGGGGGCGCGTGGCTACACCTTC
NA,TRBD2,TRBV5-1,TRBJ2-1,CASSWEGTSEHEQFF,TGCGCCAGCAGCTGGGAAGGGACTAGCGAACATGAGCAGTTCTTC
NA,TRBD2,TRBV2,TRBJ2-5,CASSPTGTSGGKTQYF,TGTGCCAGCAGCCCCACCGGGACTAGCGGGGGAAAGACCCAGTACTTC
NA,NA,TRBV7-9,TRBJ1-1,CASSSQVGTEAFF,TGTGCCAGCAGCTCACAGGTGGGCACTGAAGCTTTCTTT
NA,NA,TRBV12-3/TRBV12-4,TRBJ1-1,CASSFRMRAFF,TGTGCCAGCAGTTTTAGAATGCGAGCTTTCTTT
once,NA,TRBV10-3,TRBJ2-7,CAATRTQASYEQYF,TGTGCCGCAACCCGGACTCAAGCCTCCTACGAGCAGTACTTC